This section outlines one T cell receptor beta chain sequence together with its context. This entry is derived from a study of radiotherapy plus CTLA-4 blockade in lung cancer. The germline V gene encodes CDR1 SGDLS and CDR2 YYNGEE. Trimming stripped 4 bases from V and 0 bases from J, with 11 bases between. This CDR3 comprises 15 residues. This table comes from immunoSEQ multiplex PCR, and its TCRdb copy is limited to in-frame clones, with some not included. The repertoire holds around 56,000 clones, with under 80% as singletons. The chain employs TRBV9 and TRBJ1-5, with D perhaps TRBD1 (6 bases). Material: peripheral blood, obtained from a patient treated with radiotherapy plus ipilimumab. The sequence was collected from a human donor with non-small cell lung cancer who had a complete response to radiotherapy plus ipilimumab. CDR3 nucleotide sequence: TGTGCCAGCAGCCCCCGGACAGATAGCAATCAGCCCCAGCATTTT. Amino acid sequence: CASSPRTDSNQPQHF.